The clone carrying this TCR beta chain was counted at least ten times. This specimen comes from a study of early T cells in non-severe SARS-CoV-2 infection. Study-wide context: Sequencing used unsorted whole-blood bulk RNA, so chains lack pairing.

The CDR3 runs 14 residues. The V segment lost 2 bases and the J segment 4 bases; nucleotides outside the gene matches: 5. The germline V gene encodes CDR1 SGHRS and CDR2 YFSETQ. TCRdb used MiXCR to reprocess the 5' RACE reads, holding one entry per CDR3 protein. The data show 15,000 to 20,000 distinct CDR3 sequences, 4.5% to 6% seen once. The specimen comprised whole blood, sampled at baseline. The chain combines TRBV5-1 with TRBJ1-2, with 7 nucleotides matching TRBD1. The clonotype comes from an adult who was a healthcare worker with PCR-confirmed SARS-CoV-2 infection or an uninfected control (not recorded which). CDR3 DNA sequence: TGCGCCAGCAGCTTACTACAGGGGAGCTATGGCTACACCTTC. Encoded protein: CASSLLQGSYGYTF.